The 11 T cell receptor beta chains presented below share a single source sample, sequenced in a study of T cell responses to AZD1222 COVID-19 vaccine. TCRdb keeps only in-frame clones here, not all; method: immunoSEQ multiplex PCR. The sample lists around 100,000 clones, over 85% occurring once. Material: peripheral blood, obtained on day 0 of AZD1222 vaccination. These receptors all come from an adult in good health.

The genes are TRBV28 and TRBJ1-6; TRBD1 matches at 7 bases. From germline, CDR1 is MDHEN and CDR2 SYDVKM. CDR3 size: 21 residues. Losses at the gene ends were 2 bases for V and 10 bases for J; bases not matched to a gene: 26. CDR3 region: CASSLPDLGTTLQGNGSPLHF. Written as DNA, the CDR3 is TGTGCCAGCAGTTTACCCGACTTGGGTACGACTTTACAGGGGAACGGGTCACCCCTCCACTTT.

The chain joins TRBV7-9 to TRBJ1-2; 8 nucleotides agree with TRBD1. V was clipped by 7 bases and J by 7 bases; unmatched bases: 5. CDR3 length: 12 residues. The V gene's germline CDR1 is SEHNR and CDR2 FQNEAQ (reference sequence). The CDR3 sequence: CASNRTGSGYTF. The CDR3 DNA is TGTGCCAGCAACCGGACAGGGTCTGGCTACACCTTC.

The count of this clone is one. The V call is TRBV27, the J call TRBJ2-7; tentatively, D is TRBD2 (6 bases). This CDR3 has 17 residues. V lost 5 bases, J lost 1 base, and 21 bases lay in between. Germline CDR1 and CDR2: MNHEY and SMNVEV (reference sequence). Here the CDR3 DNA reads TGTGCCAGCAGTCTTATACGAGCGGGCCTATTATCCTACGAGCAGTACTTC. It is translated as CASSLIRAGLLSYEQYF.

The rearrangement links TRBV12-3 or TRBV12-4 to TRBJ1-3; no clear D. The CDR3 runs to 13 residues. The V gene lost 5 bases and the J gene lost 3 bases, with 8 bases spanning the gap. CDR3: CASSPAFGNTIYF. The CDR3 region has the DNA TGTGCCAGCAGTCCGGCTTTTGGAAACACCATATATTTT.

This rearrangement joins TRBV2 to TRBJ1-6, with D possibly matching TRBD1 (5 bases). CDR3 length equals 14 residues. Trimming took 4 bases from V and 8 from J, leaving 12 bases between them. CDR1 SNHLY and CDR2 FYNNEI come from the germline V gene. This CDR3 is CASSVMAGDSPLHF. The CDR3 DNA follows: TGTGCCAGCAGTGTTATGGCGGGGGATTCACCCCTCCACTTT.

The CDR3 bases are TGTGCCAGCAGCTTGGAGACTAGCACAGATACGCAGTATTTT. Translation gives CASSLETSTDTQYF. The chain recombines TRBV7-2 with TRBJ2-3; D uncertain. CDR3 length: 14 residues. V lost 3 bases, J lost 0 bases, and 7 bases lay in between. Looked up from germline, CDR1 is SGHTA and CDR2 is FQGNSA.

The V gene is TRBV21-1, the J gene TRBJ1-1; TRBD1 is the table's D call, not checked against the DNA. TRBV21-1 is noted as a pseudogene. The CDR3 runs 17 residues. CDR3 in DNA: TGTGCCAGCAGCATTTTACCGGCAGGGGGATCCCGCGCTGAAGCTTTCTTT. Its translation: CASSILPAGGSRAEAFF.

The J gene is TRBJ1-2, the V gene TRBV27; 7 bases line up with TRBD1. Germline V gives CDR1 MNHEY, CDR2 SMNVEV (reference sequence). Germline trimming cut 6 bases from V and 5 bases from J; bases unmatched to any gene: 3. CDR3 length: 12 residues. For the CDR3, the DNA is TGTGCCAGCAGCCCGACAGGGTATGGCTACACCTTC. This codes for CASSPTGYGYTF.

This chain connects TRBV6-2 or TRBV6-3 to TRBJ2-5; 10 nucleotides agree with TRBD2. V dropped 5 bases and J dropped 6; count of bases not matched to a gene: 15. CDR3 length: 17 amino acids. Germline CDR1 and CDR2: MNHEY and SVGEGT. The CDR3 region is CASSLLPSSGSGKTQYF. The CDR3 coding sequence is TGTGCCAGCAGTCTCCTCCCCTCTAGCGGGAGTGGGAAGACCCAGTACTTC.

CDR3 residues: CASSFYMGAGEQFF. In nucleotides, the CDR3 is TGTGCCAGCAGCTTTTATATGGGGGCGGGCGAGCAGTTCTTC. The rearrangement joins TRBV5-8 to TRBJ2-1; maybe TRBD1 (6 bases). Germline CDR1 and CDR2: SGHTS and YDEGEE. V was clipped by 2 bases and J by 10 bases, with 16 bases between them. This CDR3 is 14 amino acids long.

The chain combines TRBV10-1 with TRBJ1-5; TRBD1 might be the D (6 bases). Trimming took 6 bases from V and 4 from J, leaving 13 bases between them. Germline loops: CDR1 WNHNN, CDR2 SYGVQD (reference sequence). The CDR3 length is 14 residues. CDR3 in DNA: TGCGCCAGCAGGTGTGGACAGATAAATCAGCCCCAGCATTTT. Translating gives CASRCGQINQPQHF.